The 21 T cell receptor beta chains below all came from one sample that was sequenced in a study of CD4 T cells in relation to SARS-CoV-2 and coronaviruses (dated by TCRdb to the early 2020s). These receptors' antigens are unknown. CD4+ T cells from unexposed donors were collected before the COVID-19 pandemic (2011-2018). Following 10 days of culture, the EasySep CD4+ T cell isolation kit was used to isolate CD4+ T cells. The library was built by means of the immunoSEQ multiplex PCR assay. TCRdb stores this immuneACCESS table with in-frame sequences only. Part of the clones is absent; in the studies checked, under half of the shortfall reflects unresolved V genes, and no reason is known for the rest. The table for this sample lists tens of thousands of clones; under 80% of them were counted only once. Of the sample, roughly 15% is held by the ten largest clones. The sequenced material came from CD4+ T cells from PBMCs, cultured in vitro. All receptors derive from a human donor in good health.

In this sample, this clone turned up a few times. This chain connects TRBV3-1 (or the pseudogene TRBV3-2) to TRBJ2-6, with D tentatively TRBD1 or TRBD2 (6 bases each). The CDR3 totals 17 residues. Germline CDR1 and CDR2: LGHDT and YNNKEL (reference sequence). Trimming stripped 0 bases from V and 3 bases from J, with 12 bases between. CDR3 bases: TGTGCCAGCAGCCAAGACTGGGGGGCGGGTGGGGCCAACGTCCTGACTTTC. Protein: CASSQDWGAGGANVLTF.

This clone was recorded only once. The chain links TRBV27 to TRBJ2-1, with D perhaps TRBD2 (5 bases). This CDR3 spans 13 amino acids. Trimming pared 3 bases from V and 5 bases from J, leaving 8 bases between. Germline V lookup: CDR1 MNHEY, CDR2 SMNVEV (reference sequence). The CDR3: CASSLRVNNEQFF. DNA for the CDR3: TGTGCCAGCAGTTTGAGGGTTAACAATGAGCAGTTCTTC.

This chain connects TRBV28 to TRBJ2-4, with TRBD2 matching 16 bases. This CDR3 spans 19 amino acids. Germline lookup yields CDR1 MDHEN and CDR2 SYDVKM. With V trimmed by 5 bases and J by 1 base, 8 bases remained unmatched. The CDR3 nucleotides are TGTGCCAGCAGTCATCCGGGACTAGCGGGGGGGGCCGCCAAAAACATTCAGTACTTC. Amino acids: CASSHPGLAGGAAKNIQYF.

The chain combines TRBV11-2 with TRBJ1-3; 8 nucleotides match TRBD1. The CDR3 consists of 15 residues. Per germline, CDR1 SGHAT and CDR2 FQNNGV. With 5 bases clipped from V and 7 bases from J, the junction kept 10 bases outside the gene matches. DNA for the CDR3: TGTGCCAGCAGCCCAATCAGGGGGCGCGGGAACACCATATATTTT. It specifies CASSPIRGRGNTIYF.

The chain has TRBV5-5 and TRBJ1-4; D is ambiguous. The germline V gene encodes CDR1 SGHKS and CDR2 YYEKEE (reference sequence). The V gene lost 1 base and the J gene lost 5 bases, with 9 bases spanning the gap. The CDR3 is 14 amino acids. Written as DNA, the CDR3 is TGTGCCAGCAGCTTGTTGGACGGAAATGAAAAACTGTTTTTT. It codes for CASSLLDGNEKLFF.

J is TRBJ2-1 and V is TRBV10-3, with TRBD2 matching 8 bases. Germline V gene sequence: CDR1 ENHRY, CDR2 SYGVKD. The CDR3 is made up of 12 amino acids. The V segment lost 9 bases and the J segment 4 bases; nucleotides outside the gene matches: 2. CDR3 region: CAILAEYNEQFF. The CDR3 region has the DNA TGTGCCATACTAGCGGAATACAATGAGCAGTTCTTC.

V usage is TRBV19 and J usage is TRBJ1-2; D is unclear. The germline gives CDR1 LNHDA, CDR2 SQIVND (reference sequence). The CDR3 is 14 residues long. V lost 0 bases and J lost 4, with 9 bases in between. The CDR3 DNA sequence: TGTGCCAGTAGTATAGATCGGAACAGCTATGGCTACACCTTC. It codes for CASSIDRNSYGYTF.

The gene calls are TRBV4-1 and TRBJ1-2; 9 bases align to TRBD1. The CDR3 consists of 15 residues. With V trimmed by 2 bases and J by 3 bases, 4 bases remained unmatched. Germline V CDR1 and CDR2: MGHRA, YSYEKL. In nucleotides, the CDR3 is TGCGCCAGCAGCCAACCCACAGGGGGCGACTATGGCTACACCTTC. This codes for CASSQPTGGDYGYTF.

CDR3: CASSVASRGNTIYF. CDR3 bases: TGTGCCAGCAGCGTGGCCTCAAGGGGAAACACCATATATTTT. J is TRBJ1-3 and V is TRBV9; D not certain. This CDR3 spans 14 amino acids. Trimming pared 2 bases from V and 4 bases from J, leaving 10 bases between. Germline V CDR1 and CDR2: SGDLS, YYNGEE.

This clone has just a few counts. The chain joins TRBV10-2 to TRBJ2-5; D is possibly TRBD2 (5 bases). The V end was cut by 2 bases, the J end by 7 bases, with 11 bases between. The CDR3 spans 13 residues. CDR1 is WSHSY and CDR2 is SAAADI in the germline V gene. The chain's CDR3 is CASSERLEGTQYF. The CDR3 DNA follows: TGCGCCAGCAGTGAGAGGCTAGAGGGGACCCAGTACTTC.

V gene TRBV10-3 combines with J gene TRBJ2-3, with a possible D match to TRBD2 (7 bases). CDR1 is ENHRY and CDR2 is SYGVKD in the germline V gene. V was trimmed by 4 bases and J by 0 bases, leaving 17 bases between them. This CDR3 contains 17 residues. The CDR3 nucleotides read TGTGCCATCAGTGGGGGGGGCAGATCTCCTAGCACAGATACGCAGTATTTT. This gives the protein CAISGGGRSPSTDTQYF.

The DNA for the CDR3 is TGTGCCAGCGAGACAGGGGGCGGTGAGACCCAGTACTTC. Amino acid sequence: CASETGGGETQYF. This chain links TRBV6-5 with TRBJ2-5; the match to TRBD1 covers 10 bases. The ends lost 8 bases at V and 5 bases at J; junction bases unmatched: 5. There are 13 residues in the CDR3. The V gene's germline CDR1 is MNHEY and CDR2 SVGAGI.

V is TRBV4-1 and J is TRBJ2-3, with 11 bases aligning to TRBD2. Trimming took 1 base from V and 6 from J; bases not matched to a gene: 12. The V gene's germline CDR1 is MGHRA and CDR2 YSYEKL. The CDR3 runs to 18 residues. This CDR3 is CASSQGGLAGGGFDTQYF. CDR3 coding DNA: TGCGCCAGCAGCCAAGGAGGCCTAGCGGGAGGTGGATTTGATACGCAGTATTTT.

The V call is TRBV7-8, the J call TRBJ2-3; D unresolved. Trimming stripped 5 bases from V and 4 bases from J, with 10 bases between. Per germline, CDR1 SGHVS and CDR2 FQNEAQ. This CDR3 spans 13 amino acids. The CDR3 protein is CASSPLRADTQYF. In DNA form, the CDR3 reads TGTGCCAGCAGCCCCCTTAGAGCAGATACGCAGTATTTT.

This rearrangement joins TRBV6-6 to TRBJ1-1; TRBD1 is a possible D gene (5 bases). The germline CDR1 and CDR2 sequences are MNHNY and SVGAGI (reference sequence). V lost 6 bases to trimming and J lost 0 bases, with 8 bases between them. The CDR3 totals 13 residues. This CDR3 reads CASRRQMNTEAFF. The DNA for the CDR3 is TGTGCCAGCAGGCGACAGATGAACACTGAAGCTTTCTTT.

This clone has a handful of counts. The chain carries TRBV7-3 and TRBJ2-1; D might be TRBD1 (6 bases). The germline V gene has CDR1 SGHTA and CDR2 FQGTGA. Trimming cost V 2 bases and J 5 bases, with 10 bases left between them. The CDR3 contains 14 residues. CDR3: CASSLQGRHNEQFF. As DNA, the CDR3 is TGTGCCAGCAGCTTACAGGGGCGACACAATGAGCAGTTCTTC.

V usage is TRBV5-6 and J usage is TRBJ2-7; D may be TRBD1 or TRBD2 (6 bases each). Germline V gene sequence: CDR1 SGHDT, CDR2 YYEEEE. The CDR3 is made up of 15 amino acids. V lost 0 bases and J 12 bases, leaving 22 bases between the germline ends. The DNA for the CDR3 is TGTGCCAGCAGCTTGGTGGGGGGCATTCTACGAGCGGTGTACTTC. This gives the protein CASSLVGGILRAVYF.

This clone appeared once. The chain has TRBV2 and TRBJ2-1, with D perhaps TRBD1 (6 bases). The CDR3 totals 14 residues. Looked up from germline, CDR1 is SNHLY and CDR2 is FYNNEI. V lost 8 bases and J lost 5, with 16 bases in between. Here the CDR3 DNA reads TGTGCCAGCCGACGGGACACCGGCGACAATGAGCAGTTCTTC. Its translation is CASRRDTGDNEQFF.

The chain recombines TRBV7-2 with TRBJ2-2; D is ambiguous. Germline V gene lookup returns CDR1 SGHTA and CDR2 FQGNSA. Trimming stripped 2 bases from V and 5 bases from J, with 9 bases between. The CDR3 consists of 14 residues. CDR3 DNA: TGTGCCAGCAGCTTAAAGGTGAGGACCGGGGAGCTGTTTTTT. Protein product: CASSLKVRTGELFF.

This sequence joins TRBV7-9 and TRBJ2-1, with D possibly matching TRBD2 (5 bases). The CDR3 contains 15 residues. The germline gives CDR1 SEHNR, CDR2 FQNEAQ (reference sequence). Trimming stripped 8 bases from V and 0 bases from J, with 14 bases between. This CDR3 is CASQRAESSYNEQFF. The CDR3 DNA sequence: TGTGCCAGCCAGAGAGCGGAGAGCTCCTACAATGAGCAGTTCTTC.

The rearrangement joins TRBV3-1 (or the pseudogene TRBV3-2) to TRBJ1-2; D is possibly TRBD1 (5 bases). There are 13 residues in the CDR3. In germline, CDR1 is LGHDT, CDR2 YNNKEL (reference sequence). V lost 4 bases and J lost 6, with 12 bases in between. The DNA of the CDR3 is TGTGCCAGCAGCCGGGGCAGGGAGGATGGCTACACCTTC. This gives the protein CASSRGREDGYTF.